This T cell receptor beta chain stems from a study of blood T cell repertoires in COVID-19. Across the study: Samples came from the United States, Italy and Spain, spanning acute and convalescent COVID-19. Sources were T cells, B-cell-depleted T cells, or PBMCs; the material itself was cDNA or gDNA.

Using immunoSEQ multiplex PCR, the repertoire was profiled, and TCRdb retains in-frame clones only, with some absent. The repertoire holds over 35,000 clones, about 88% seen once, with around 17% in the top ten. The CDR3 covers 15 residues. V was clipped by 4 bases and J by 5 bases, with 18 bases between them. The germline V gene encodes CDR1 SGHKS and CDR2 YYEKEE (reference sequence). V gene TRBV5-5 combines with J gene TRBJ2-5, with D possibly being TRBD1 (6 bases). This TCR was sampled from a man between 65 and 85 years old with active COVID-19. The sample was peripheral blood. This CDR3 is CASSRTGAGDETQYF. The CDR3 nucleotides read TGTGCCAGCAGCCGGACCGGGGCAGGGGATGAGACCCAGTACTTC.